This T cell receptor beta chain stems from a study of blood T cell repertoires in COVID-19. On the study more broadly: Both acute and convalescent COVID-19 samples were obtained from the United States, Italy and Spain. PBMCs, B-cell-depleted T cells, or T cells were the source of the cDNA or gDNA that made up the material.

Original processing methods: Amplification of reference gene primers provided the estimated nucleated cell counts. TCRdb's table, derived via immunoSEQ multiplex PCR, lists solely in-frame clones and lacks some. The V and J calls and the clone size are those of that table, but D and trimming were determined from the DNA. The sample yields 130,000 or so clones, roughly four fifths seen once. CDR3 length: 15 amino acids. The V and J ends lost 4 bases and 6 bases, in that order; junction bases with no gene match: 6. Germline V gene lookup returns CDR1 MGHRA and CDR2 YSYEKL. This clonotype was obtained from a human donor in a cohort sampled during active COVID-19. The rearrangement uses TRBV4-1 and TRBJ2-3; TRBD2 matches 11 bases. Input material: peripheral blood. CDR3 sequence (DNA): TGCGCCAGCAGCCTTAGCGGGGGGGCAGGGGATACGCAGTATTTT. This codes for CASSLSGGAGDTQYF.